These 8 T cell receptor beta chains share one sample of origin, sequenced in a study of T cells in Graves' hyperthyroidism and ophthalmopathy. Using RNA transcripts as the source, TCR beta CDR3 regions were amplified. HTBI primers drove first-round RT-PCR of the TCR CDR3. TCRdb independently ran MiXCR on the multiplex PCR reads; one entry per CDR3 protein. The table records hundreds of thousands of distinct CDR3 sequences, 16% of them present only once. The material sequenced was blood. Receptor source: a woman aged 18-29 years with Graves' ophthalmopathy.

This chain links TRBV7-9 with TRBJ2-2, with D perhaps matching TRBD1 (6 bases). Looked up from germline, CDR1 is SEHNR and CDR2 is FQNEAQ (reference sequence). V lost 1 base, J lost 3 bases, and 9 bases lay in between. The CDR3 loop spans 15 amino acids. CDR3 bases: TGTGCCAGCAGCTTAGAGGACAGATACACCGGGGAGCTGTTTTTT. This codes for CASSLEDRYTGELFF. Full variable domain (outside the CDR3, taken from reference TRBV7-9 and TRBJ2-2): DTGVSQNPRHKITKRGQNVTFRCDPISEHNRLYWYRQTLGQGPEFLTYFQNEAQLEKSRLLSDRFSAERPKGSFSTLEIQRTEQGDSAMYLCASSLEDRYTGELFFGEGSRLTVL.

The table lists this clonotype with many counts. The rearrangement links TRBV2 to TRBJ2-3; D is possibly TRBD1 (6 bases). Trimming removed 4 bases at V and 1 base at J, with 12 bases between. This CDR3 has 15 amino acids. CDR1 SNHLY and CDR2 FYNNEI come from the germline V gene. The DNA for the CDR3 is TGTGCCAGCAGTGTTTTTGGGGGCCGCACAGATACGCAGTATTTT. It codes for CASSVFGGRTDTQYF.

The rearrangement uses TRBV28 and TRBJ2-7; 10 bases agree with TRBD1. Germline assignment: CDR1 MDHEN and CDR2 SYDVKM. The junction had 9 bases not matched to a gene; V was cut back by 6 bases and J by 4 bases. The CDR3 has 15 amino acids. CDR3 DNA: TGTGCCAGCAGCCAAATAGGACAGGGGGATTACGAGCAGTACTTC. This encodes CASSQIGQGDYEQYF.

This clonotype was detected many times. The chain uses TRBV7-6 and TRBJ2-1, with 10 bases aligning to TRBD2. The CDR3 contains 16 residues. The V gene end was trimmed by 3 bases and the J gene end by 2 bases; junction bases not matched to a gene: 4. Germline loops: CDR1 SGHVS, CDR2 FNYEAQ. Here the CDR3 reads CASSLASGGPYNEQFF. For the CDR3, the DNA is TGTGCCAGCAGCTTGGCTAGCGGGGGACCCTACAATGAGCAGTTCTTC.

This clonotype was counted many times. This chain uses TRBV7-2 with TRBJ2-7; no clear D. The V and J ends lost 4 bases and 0 bases respectively, with 10 bases between them. The CDR3 has 14 amino acids. CDR1 and CDR2 from the germline V gene are SGHTA and FQGNSA. The chain's CDR3 is CASSSQVSSYEQYF. Written as DNA, the CDR3 is TGTGCCAGCAGCTCGCAGGTGTCCTCCTACGAGCAGTACTTC. Full variable domain (remainder filled in from reference TRBV7-2 and TRBJ2-7): GAGVSQSPSNKVTEKGKDVELRCDPISGHTALYWYRQSLGQGLEFLIYFQGNSAPDKSGLPSDRFSAERTGGSVSTLTIQRTQQEDSAVYLCASSSQVSSYEQYFGPGTRLTVT.

This clonotype was recorded at least ten times. The rearrangement joins TRBV20-1 to TRBJ2-7; 8 bases match TRBD2. The CDR3 is 15 residues long. Trimming took 4 bases from V and 6 from J; bases not matched to a gene: 14. Germline-derived CDR1 and CDR2 are DFQATT and SNEGSKA (reference sequence). CDR3 nucleotide sequence: TGCAGTGCTAATAAAGGTGGCGGGGGGCTGCGCGAGCAGTACTTC. Translated, it gives CSANKGGGGLREQYF.

This clonotype was observed at least ten times. The chain carries TRBV7-2 and TRBJ1-1, with unresolved D. Trimming left V 5 bases short and J 1 base short, with 5 bases between. Per germline, CDR1 SGHTA and CDR2 FQGNSA. The CDR3 runs 12 residues. The CDR3 loop reads CASSVQNTEAFF. The CDR3 nucleotides are TGTGCCAGCAGCGTGCAGAACACTGAAGCTTTCTTT.

At least ten counts were recorded for this clonotype. This sequence joins TRBV13 and TRBJ2-2; weak D call: TRBD2 (6 bases). The CDR3 contains 16 residues. The ends were cut back, 4 bases at V and 1 base at J, with 13 bases in the middle. The germline gives CDR1 PRHDT, CDR2 FYEKMQ (reference sequence). Written as DNA, the CDR3 is TGTGCCAGCAGCTCGCCGGGACTCCTGAACACCGGGGAGCTGTTTTTT. Translating gives CASSSPGLLNTGELFF.